Listed here are 15 T cell receptor beta chains from one sample, sequenced in a study of blood T cells in healthy people across ages. Then a second PCR, running roughly 7 to 11 cycles, was carried out with a sample-barcoded 5' primer and a J-beta primer mix. TCRdb re-called the 5' RACE reads through MiXCR, storing one row per CDR3 protein. The sample records 1.5 million to 2 million distinct CDR3 sequences, 28% being singletons. Sequenced: blood. Receptor source: a young woman in good health.

This chain connects TRBV12-3 or TRBV12-4 to TRBJ2-5; maybe TRBD2 (7 bases). Deletions cut 6 bases from V and 1 base from J, with 18 bases between. The CDR3 extends over 16 amino acids. As DNA, the CDR3 is TGTGCCAGCAGCTTTGGGGGGGGAGGGGGCCAAGAGACCCAGTACTTC. Translating gives CASSFGGGGGQETQYF.

The chain employs TRBV5-1 and TRBJ2-5, with 11 nucleotides matching TRBD2. CDR1 SGHRS and CDR2 YFSETQ come from the germline V gene. The CDR3 loop spans 16 amino acids. V lost 7 bases to trimming and J lost 4 bases; unmatched junction nucleotides: 12. The CDR3 bases are TGCGCCAGCTCAAACCTGGTAGCGGGGGGGCGAGAGACCCAGTACTTC. As protein: CASSNLVAGGRETQYF.

The gene calls are TRBV29-1 and TRBJ2-1; D gene uncertain. The CDR3 sequence is 15 residues long. CDR1 is SQVTM and CDR2 is ANQGSEA in the germline V gene. V lost 4 bases, J lost 6 bases, and 19 bases lay in between. CDR3 bases: TGCAGCGTTGTATTTCTTGTTGTAGCACCCAATGAGCAGTTCTTC. Residues: CSVVFLVVAPNEQFF.

This clonotype was observed once. A much larger clone lies a single base off, so this may be a read error. The rearrangement uses TRBV5-1 and TRBJ1-2; 9 bases are shared with TRBD1. This CDR3 has 14 residues. Germline lookup yields CDR1 SGHRS and CDR2 YFSETQ. Trimming at V came to 7 bases and at J to 2 bases, leaving 6 bases not matched to a gene. This CDR3 reads CASGWTGVNYGYTF. The CDR3 coding sequence is TGCGCCAGCGGCTGGACAGGGGTGAACTATGGCTACACCTTC.

The chain combines TRBV20-1 with TRBJ1-2; 8 bases line up with TRBD1. The V and J ends lost 2 bases and 4 bases, in that order; junction bases with no gene match: 9. CDR3 length equals 15 residues. Germline assignment: CDR1 DFQATT and CDR2 SNEGSKA (reference sequence). The CDR3 region has the DNA TGCAGTGCTAGACCCTACAGGGGGGCCCGCTATGGCTACACCTTC. Amino acid sequence: CSARPYRGARYGYTF.

This chain joins TRBV7-2 and TRBJ2-1, with D hard to call. The CDR3 is 18 amino acids. Looked up from germline, CDR1 is SGHTA and CDR2 is FQGNSA. The V gene lost 4 bases and the J gene lost 2 bases, with 21 bases spanning the gap. The CDR3 DNA reads as TGTGCCAGCAGCTCCTCATCAGCCCCCGTGGGCCCCTACAATGAGCAGTTCTTC. Translated: CASSSSSAPVGPYNEQFF.

Turning to this clonotype: Given a much more abundant clone one base away, this may be a read error. The chain couples TRBV12-5 to TRBJ2-7, with D perhaps TRBD2 (6 bases). CDR1 is LGHNT and CDR2 is FRNRAP in the germline V gene. This CDR3 region has 16 residues. Trimming stripped 4 bases from V and 0 bases from J, with 16 bases between. The CDR3 DNA follows: TGTGCTAGTGGTTCGCCTAAAGCGGGCTTCTCCTACGAGCAGTACTTC. It encodes CASGSPKAGFSYEQYF.

V and J are TRBV30 and TRBJ2-6; D gene ambiguous. Germline CDR1 is GTSNPN and CDR2 is SVGIG (reference sequence). The CDR3 consists of 14 residues. Deletions cut 2 bases from V and 0 bases from J, with 5 bases between. The CDR3 DNA reads as TGTGCCTGGAGTTGGGGCTCTGGGGCCAACGTCCTGACTTTC. This codes for CAWSWGSGANVLTF.

As regards this clonotype: A read error is likely, as this CDR3 ends without the conserved phenylalanine or tryptophan. CDR3 loop: CATTDRNYGYTV. In DNA form, the CDR3 reads TGTGCCACCACGGACAGAAACTATGGCTACACCGTC. The chain combines TRBV6-5 with TRBJ1-2, with a tentative D call TRBD1 (6 bases). V lost 10 bases and J lost 2, with 11 bases in between. This CDR3 is built from 12 residues. From germline, CDR1 is MNHEY and CDR2 SVGAGI.

Remarks on this clonotype: This sequence may be a read error, since a much larger clone differs from it by one base. V and J are TRBV20-1 and TRBJ1-5; D gene uncertain. Trimming removed 1 base from V and 0 bases from J, with 13 bases in between. This CDR3 has 16 amino acids. Per germline, CDR1 DFQATT and CDR2 SNEGSKA (reference sequence). Written as DNA, the CDR3 is TGCAGTGCTAGAGGGTCACGCGGAATTAGCAATCAGCCCCAGCATTTT. Its translation: CSARGSRGISNQPQHF.

This clonotype was observed a handful of times. This chain connects TRBV7-9 to TRBJ1-6; 11 bases are shared with TRBD1. The CDR3 is 14 amino acids. Germline CDR1 and CDR2: SEHNR and FQNEAQ (reference sequence). The V gene end was trimmed by 6 bases and the J gene end by 9 bases; junction bases not matched to a gene: 4. The CDR3 protein is CASRDGQGASPLHF. CDR3 bases: TGTGCCAGCAGGGACGGACAGGGGGCTTCACCCCTCCACTTT.

This chain joins TRBV30 and TRBJ2-1; D may be TRBD1 (6 bases). CDR1 and CDR2 (germline): GTSNPN, SVGIG (reference sequence). The CDR3 is 16 residues long. V lost 2 bases to trimming and J lost 3 bases, with 17 bases between them. CDR3 nucleotide sequence: TGTGCCTGGAGTACCTTCAGGGGTGTAATCTACAATGAGCAGTTCTTC. Its protein is CAWSTFRGVIYNEQFF.

The chain carries TRBV2 and TRBJ1-2; tentative D call: TRBD1 (5 bases). Germline V gene data show CDR1 as SNHLY and CDR2 as FYNNEI. The CDR3 consists of 13 residues. V was cut by 5 bases and J by 4 bases, with 11 bases left in between. In DNA, the CDR3 is TGTGCCAGCAGTCAGGACACGTTCTATGGCTACACCTTC. Its protein product is CASSQDTFYGYTF.

The chain joins TRBV7-2 to TRBJ1-2; maybe TRBD1 (5 bases). The ends were cut back, 1 base at V and 2 bases at J, with 11 bases in the middle. The CDR3 has 15 residues. Germline V CDR1 and CDR2: SGHTA, FQGNSA. The CDR3 is CASSLDGRENYGYTF. CDR3 nucleotides: TGTGCCAGCAGCTTAGATGGCAGGGAGAACTATGGCTACACCTTC.

The rearrangement uses TRBV5-1 and TRBJ1-4; 11 bases align to TRBD1. The CDR3 is 15 amino acids. The germline gives CDR1 SGHRS, CDR2 YFSETQ. With 0 bases clipped from V and 7 bases from J, the junction kept 2 bases outside the gene matches. Written as DNA, the CDR3 is TGCGCCAGCAGCTTGGAGGGGACAGGGGGTGAAAAACTGTTTTTT. It specifies CASSLEGTGGEKLFF. The whole variable domain, remainder taken from reference TRBV5-1 and TRBJ1-4, is KAGVTQTPRYLIKTRGQQVTLSCSPISGHRSVSWYQQTPGQGLQFLFEYFSETQRNKGNFPGRFSGRQFSNSRSEMNVSTLELGDSALYLCASSLEGTGGEKLFFGSGTQLSVL.